The sequence of this T cell receptor beta chain was determined in a study of T cell changes during pregnancy in multiple sclerosis. Trimming shortened V by 5 bases and J by 5 bases, and 10 bases separated the two germline ends. The CDR3 loop spans 12 amino acids. Per the germline V gene, CDR1 is LNHDA and CDR2 is SQIVND (reference sequence). Method: immunoSEQ multiplex PCR; TCRdb's copy keeps in-frame clones and lacks some. The data show around 100,000 clones, with 90% to 95% seen just once and more than 1.5% held by the top ten. The clonotype was recovered from a female donor with multiple sclerosis, enrolled in a pregnancy study. The genes are TRBV19 and TRBJ2-7; D may be TRBD2 (6 bases). The sample was peripheral blood, taken in the third trimester of pregnancy. The CDR3 DNA sequence: TGTGCCAGTAGTGGGCCGGGGGACGAGCAGTACTTC. This encodes CASSGPGDEQYF.